The 16 T cell receptor beta chains listed next were all sequenced from one sample in a study of identical twins. TCRdb recomputed calls from the 5' RACE reads with MiXCR, one row per CDR3 protein. This sample has about 550,000 distinct CDR3 sequences; 20% to 25% occur once, and the top ten carry approximately 0.52%. In addition, the sample was reused for a study of yellow fever vaccine responses in identical twins.

Sequenced input: CD4+ T cells sorted from blood. These receptors all stem from a woman under 30 in good health.

The chain carries TRBV7-9 and TRBJ2-5, with 9 bases that match TRBD2. The V gene end was trimmed by 1 base and the J gene end by 5 bases; junction bases not matched to a gene: 11. Looked up from germline, CDR1 is SEHNR and CDR2 is FQNEAQ (reference sequence). CDR3 length: 17 amino acids. The CDR3 protein is CASSLVVSGGQWETQYF. The CDR3, as DNA: TGTGCCAGCAGCTTAGTGGTTAGCGGGGGACAGTGGGAGACCCAGTACTTC.

This clonotype was found a few times. This chain uses TRBV6-1 with TRBJ1-4; D uncertain. Between the trimmed V and J ends, which lost 3 bases and 8 bases, there was a span of 16 bases. The CDR3 consists of 15 residues. CDR1 MNHNS and CDR2 SASEGT come from the germline V gene. The CDR3 DNA sequence: TGTGCCAGCAGTGAGCAGTGGGGATCTGGAGAAAAACTGTTTTTT. Protein product: CASSEQWGSGEKLFF.

This clonotype was seen a handful of times. V and J are TRBV29-1 and TRBJ2-5; no firm D call. CDR3 length: 10 amino acids. V was clipped by 7 bases and J by 5 bases, with 8 bases between them. Germline V gene sequence: CDR1 SQVTM, CDR2 ANQGSEA. The CDR3 sequence is CSGKIETQYF. As DNA, the CDR3 is TGCAGCGGAAAAATCGAGACCCAGTACTTC.

This clonotype was observed a handful of times. V usage is TRBV5-1 and J usage is TRBJ2-2; 10 bases agree with TRBD2. Per germline, CDR1 SGHRS and CDR2 YFSETQ. The junction had 7 bases not matched to a gene; V was cut back by 4 bases and J by 4 bases. The CDR3 has 16 amino acids. The DNA of the CDR3 is TGCGCCAGCAGCGGTGGCGCTAGCGGGGGCACCGGGGAGCTGTTTTTT. This codes for CASSGGASGGTGELFF.

This chain's CDR3 is CASKPKSRVMNTEAFF. As DNA, the CDR3 is TGTGCCAGCAAACCAAAGAGCAGGGTCATGAACACTGAAGCTTTCTTT. The chain recombines TRBV6-1 with TRBJ1-1; D perhaps matches TRBD1 (5 bases). CDR3 size: 16 residues. The V gene's germline CDR1 is MNHNS and CDR2 SASEGT. V dropped 7 bases and J dropped 0 bases, with 18 bases sitting between them.

Notes on this clonotype: One end of the junction does not line up with germline, which may come from a read error. V and J are TRBV3-1 and TRBJ2-7, with D unresolved. The CDR3 contains 11 residues. Germline V gene data show CDR1 as LGHDT and CDR2 as YNNKEL (reference sequence). The CDR3 loop is CASSQVYELYF. As DNA, the CDR3 is TGTGCCAGCAGCCAAGTCTACGAGCTGTACTTC.

This chain connects TRBV10-2 to TRBJ2-1; TRBD2 matches 7 bases. The CDR3 has 13 amino acids. The V segment lost 1 base and the J segment 7 bases; nucleotides outside the gene matches: 1. Germline V gene sequence: CDR1 WSHSY, CDR2 SAAADI. DNA for the CDR3: TGCGCCAGCAGTGAGTTGGGGGGGAATGAGCAGTTCTTC. Translation: CASSELGGNEQFF.

The chain employs TRBV27 and TRBJ1-1; TRBD1 agrees at 7 bases. The germline V gene has CDR1 MNHEY and CDR2 SMNVEV (reference sequence). This CDR3 contains 16 residues. Trimming at V came to 1 base and at J to 0 bases, leaving 5 bases not matched to a gene. The CDR3 loop reads CASSLFRQGLNTEAFF. Here the CDR3 DNA reads TGTGCCAGCAGTTTATTCCGACAGGGTTTGAACACTGAAGCTTTCTTT.

V gene TRBV7-2 combines with J gene TRBJ2-5; D gene ambiguous. The CDR3 sequence is 14 residues long. Germline-derived CDR1 and CDR2 are SGHTA and FQGNSA. The germline V and J ends were trimmed by 2 bases and 0 bases, with 7 bases remaining between them. Here the CDR3 reads CASSLTNNQETQYF. CDR3 in DNA: TGTGCCAGCAGCTTAACGAACAACCAAGAGACCCAGTACTTC.

This clonotype has more than one count but fewer than ten. This chain links TRBV9 with TRBJ2-3, with D hard to call. Trimming pared 0 bases from V and 2 bases from J, leaving 13 bases between. The germline gives CDR1 SGDLS, CDR2 YYNGEE. The length of the CDR3 is 16 residues. The CDR3 is CASSVVPSTHTDTQYF. The CDR3 DNA is TGTGCCAGCAGCGTAGTGCCCTCCACACACACAGATACGCAGTATTTT.

This clonotype was recorded at least ten times. The rearrangement uses TRBV2 and TRBJ2-2; tentative D call: TRBD2 (5 bases). The germline gives CDR1 SNHLY, CDR2 FYNNEI. V dropped 6 bases and J dropped 0 bases, with 11 bases sitting between them. The CDR3 runs 15 residues. CDR3 sequence reads: CASRTTRANTGELFF. The CDR3 nucleotides read TGTGCCAGCAGGACAACTAGGGCGAACACCGGGGAGCTGTTTTTT. The full variable domain, in which reference TRBV2 and TRBJ2-2 provide the parts outside the CDR3, is EPEVTQTPSHQVTQMGQEVILRCVPISNHLYFYWYRQILGQKVEFLVSFYNNEISEKSEIFDDQFSVERPDGSNFTLKIRSTKLEDSAMYFCASRTTRANTGELFFGEGSRLTVL.

This clonotype was recorded only once. The rearrangement joins TRBV20-1 to TRBJ2-3, with TRBD2 matching 9 bases. Germline V gene data show CDR1 as DFQATT and CDR2 as SNEGSKA (reference sequence). This CDR3 has 15 residues. J gave up 0 bases and V 2 bases, and 3 bases lay outside the gene matches. CDR3: CSARSSGGSTDTQYF. The CDR3 DNA follows: TGCAGTGCTAGAAGTAGCGGGGGTAGCACAGATACGCAGTATTTT.

Many counts were recorded for this clonotype. The chain combines TRBV20-1 with TRBJ2-1; 9 bases agree with TRBD1. The CDR3 covers 15 residues. Germline V gene sequence: CDR1 DFQATT, CDR2 SNEGSKA (reference sequence). V lost 2 bases, J lost 5 bases, and 7 bases stayed unmatched. The CDR3 region is CSARKPGQGHNEQFF. For the CDR3, the DNA is TGCAGTGCTAGAAAACCGGGACAGGGCCACAATGAGCAGTTCTTC.

This clonotype was recorded a few times. This chain joins TRBV7-2 and TRBJ2-1, with a possible D match to TRBD1 (5 bases). Germline loops: CDR1 SGHTA, CDR2 FQGNSA. Trimming took off 0 bases at V and 7 bases at J, with 13 bases between the two ends. CDR3 size: 15 residues. CDR3 sequence (DNA): TGTGCCAGCAGCTTAGCCCGACAGTTGGTTAATGAGCAGTTCTTC. Its protein is CASSLARQLVNEQFF.

This clonotype was recorded a few times. The V and J genes are TRBV12-3 or TRBV12-4 and TRBJ2-1, with TRBD2 matching 8 bases. The CDR3 extends over 15 amino acids. V was pared by 1 base and J by 7 bases, with 6 bases of the junction left unmatched. The CDR3 sequence is CASSLGIAGTNEQFF. The CDR3 nucleotides are TGTGCCAGCAGTTTAGGGATAGCGGGGACAAATGAGCAGTTCTTC.

This clonotype was observed a few times. The rearrangement joins TRBV5-6 to TRBJ1-1; D not resolved. The CDR3 is made up of 15 amino acids. V was cut by 3 bases and J by 0 bases, with 12 bases left in between. The V gene's germline CDR1 is SGHDT and CDR2 YYEEEE. CDR3 amino acids: CASSYRTAMNTEAFF. CDR3 in DNA: TGTGCCAGCAGCTACCGGACGGCCATGAACACTGAAGCTTTCTTT.